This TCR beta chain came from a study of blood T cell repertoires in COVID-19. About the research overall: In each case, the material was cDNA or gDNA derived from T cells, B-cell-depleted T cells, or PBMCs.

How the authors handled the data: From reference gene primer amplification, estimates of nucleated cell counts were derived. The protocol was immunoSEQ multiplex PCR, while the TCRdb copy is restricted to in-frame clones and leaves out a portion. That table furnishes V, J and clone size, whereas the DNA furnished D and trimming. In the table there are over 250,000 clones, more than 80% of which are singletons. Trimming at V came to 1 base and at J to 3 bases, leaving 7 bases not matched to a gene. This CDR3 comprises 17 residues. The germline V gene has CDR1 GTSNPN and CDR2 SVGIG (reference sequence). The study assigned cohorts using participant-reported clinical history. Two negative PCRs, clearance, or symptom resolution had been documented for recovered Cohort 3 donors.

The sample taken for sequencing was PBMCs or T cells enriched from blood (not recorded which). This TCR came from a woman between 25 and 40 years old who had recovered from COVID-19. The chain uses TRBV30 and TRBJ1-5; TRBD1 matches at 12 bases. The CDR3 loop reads CAWSEGQGARYNQPQHF. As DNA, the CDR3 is TGTGCCTGGAGTGAGGGACAGGGGGCTCGGTACAATCAGCCCCAGCATTTT.